These 9 T cell receptor beta chains share one sample of origin, sequenced in a study of T-cell reconstitution after alpha-beta-depleted transplantation in children. Unique molecular identifiers were incorporated during preparation of the TCRbeta library. TCRdb ran MiXCR on the PCR reads and lists one entry per CDR3 protein. The repertoire holds around 960,000 distinct CDR3 sequences, with about 29% as singletons. This specimen was PBMCs, mostly from graft donor cells, taken 360 days after TCRalphabeta/CD19-depleted stem cell transplant. The receptors derive from a boy under two years old who had a stem cell transplant for SCID, so the T cells may come from the graft donor.

This clonotype appeared a few times. The chain carries TRBV19 and TRBJ2-3; 13 bases align to TRBD2. Germline-derived CDR1 and CDR2 are LNHDA and SQIVND (reference sequence). V trimming: 3 bases; J trimming: 3 bases; junction bases outside the gene matches: 9. The CDR3 runs 18 residues. The CDR3 loop reads CASSMLNPGLAGTDTQYF. CDR3 DNA sequence: TGTGCCAGTAGTATGCTCAATCCGGGACTAGCGGGGACAGATACGCAGTATTTT.

The J gene is TRBJ1-1, the V gene TRBV7-6; TRBD1 might be the D (6 bases). This CDR3 is 15 amino acids long. V lost 6 bases to trimming and J lost 0 bases, with 14 bases between them. Germline CDR1 reads SGHVS; CDR2 reads FNYEAQ. Written as DNA, the CDR3 is TGTGCCAGCAGACGGGCAGGGGCGCTGAACACTGAAGCTTTCTTT. Translating gives CASRRAGALNTEAFF.

This clonotype has at least ten counts. This chain connects TRBV6-5 to TRBJ2-7, with a possible D match to TRBD1 (6 bases). The germline V gene encodes CDR1 MNHEY and CDR2 SVGAGI. Trimming cost V 8 bases and J 3 bases, with 8 bases left between them. The CDR3 length is 11 residues. The CDR3 region is CASGRGYEQYF. CDR3 nucleotides: TGTGCCAGCGGCAGGGGCTACGAGCAGTACTTC.

CDR3 DNA: TGTGCCAGCAGTTACGCGGGGGGGCCGACGGCGCAGTATTTT. As protein: CASSYAGGPTAQYF. The chain links TRBV6-2 or TRBV6-3 to TRBJ2-3, with 9 bases that match TRBD2. The germline V gene encodes CDR1 MNHEY and CDR2 SVGEGT. The CDR3 sequence is 14 residues long. V was clipped by 2 bases and J by 10 bases; unmatched bases: 7.

This clonotype was counted ten times or more. The chain employs TRBV28 and TRBJ1-4; D is perhaps TRBD1 (5 bases). The CDR3 has 18 residues. The V gene's germline CDR1 is MDHEN and CDR2 SYDVKM. Trimming removed 6 bases at V and 0 bases at J, with 20 bases between. The CDR3 bases are TGTGCCAGCAGACCCAGACAGTCCATTCCGGCAACTAATGAAAAACTGTTTTTT. Translated: CASRPRQSIPATNEKLFF.

The genes are TRBV25-1 and TRBJ1-6; 7 bases fit TRBD1. Germline CDR1 is MGHDK and CDR2 is SYGVNS. The CDR3 covers 16 residues. With 5 bases clipped from V and 4 bases from J, the junction kept 8 bases outside the gene matches. The CDR3 protein is CASSPTGPFYNSPLHF. For the CDR3, the DNA is TGTGCCAGCAGTCCGACAGGGCCCTTTTATAATTCACCCCTCCACTTT.

The rearrangement links TRBV12-3 or TRBV12-4 to TRBJ2-3; TRBD1 agrees at 9 bases. The CDR3 is made up of 16 amino acids. The junction had 6 bases not matched to a gene; V was cut back by 3 bases and J by 2 bases. The CDR3 loop is CASSFYGTGTTDTQYF. In DNA form, the CDR3 reads TGTGCCAGCAGTTTTTACGGGACAGGGACCACAGATACGCAGTATTTT.

This clonotype showed up just a few times. V and J are TRBV12-3 or TRBV12-4 and TRBJ1-5, with D unclear. The CDR3 consists of 14 residues. V lost 1 base, J lost 0 bases, and 4 bases lay in between. CDR3 DNA: TGTGCCAGCAGTTTAGTTGATAGCAATCAGCCCCAGCATTTT. This translates into CASSLVDSNQPQHF.

The chain employs TRBV5-1 and TRBJ2-1, with 7 bases lining up with TRBD1. The CDR3 is 15 amino acids. Germline V gene sequence: CDR1 SGHRS, CDR2 YFSETQ. The junction had 12 bases not matched to a gene; V was cut back by 4 bases and J by 8 bases. CDR3 protein: CASSLPTGSGYEQFF. CDR3 sequence (DNA): TGCGCCAGCAGCCTACCGACAGGGTCGGGTTATGAGCAGTTCTTC.